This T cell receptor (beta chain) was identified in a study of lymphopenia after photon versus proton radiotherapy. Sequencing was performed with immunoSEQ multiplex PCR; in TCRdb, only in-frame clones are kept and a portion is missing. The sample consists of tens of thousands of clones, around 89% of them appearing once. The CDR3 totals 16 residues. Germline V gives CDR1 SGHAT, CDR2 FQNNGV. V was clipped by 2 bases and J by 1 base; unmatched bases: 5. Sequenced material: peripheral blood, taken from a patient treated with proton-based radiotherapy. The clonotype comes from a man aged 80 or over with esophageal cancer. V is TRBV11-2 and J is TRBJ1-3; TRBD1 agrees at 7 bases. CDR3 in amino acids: CASSLIEGASGNTIYF. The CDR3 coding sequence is TGTGCCAGCAGCTTAATAGAGGGGGCGTCTGGAAACACCATATATTTT.